What follows are 17 T cell receptor beta chains derived from one specimen sequenced in a study of T cell responses to AZD1222 COVID-19 vaccine. Profiling relied on immunoSEQ multiplex PCR, and the TCRdb table lists in-frame clones only, not all of them. Among fewer than 150,000 clones listed, 90% were seen once. The sequencing here drew on peripheral blood, taken on day 0 of AZD1222 vaccination. The receptors come from an adult in good health.

This sequence joins TRBV6-2 or TRBV6-3 and TRBJ2-5; D is undetermined. The length of the CDR3 is 14 residues. Trimming shortened V by 3 bases and J by 4 bases, and 12 bases separated the two germline ends. Germline CDR1 reads MNHEY; CDR2 reads SVGEGT. Here the CDR3 reads CASSYRPRRETQYF. Written as DNA, the CDR3 is TGTGCCAGCAGTTATCGTCCTAGGCGAGAGACCCAGTACTTC.

The gene calls are TRBV29-1 and TRBJ1-5; possibly TRBD1 for D (6 bases). CDR1 SQVTM and CDR2 ANQGSEA come from the germline V gene. The CDR3 runs to 12 residues. V shed 6 bases and J shed 4 bases, with 10 bases lying between them. The DNA for the CDR3 is TGCAGCGTCGGCGACAGGAATCAGCCCCAGCATTTT. Translation: CSVGDRNQPQHF.

The rearrangement joins TRBV3-1 (or the pseudogene TRBV3-2) to TRBJ2-5; unclear D gene. Per the germline V gene, CDR1 is LGHDT and CDR2 is YNNKEL (reference sequence). The CDR3 is 15 amino acids. V was cut by 0 bases and J by 5 bases, with 13 bases left in between. CDR3 sequence: CASSQDPPPGETQYF. CDR3 nucleotides: TGTGCCAGCAGCCAAGATCCCCCTCCAGGCGAGACCCAGTACTTC.

Only one count was recorded for this clone. The chain links TRBV6-2 or TRBV6-3 to TRBJ2-5, with D unclear. Germline CDR1 is MNHEY and CDR2 is SVGEGT. This CDR3 region has 15 residues. Trimming removed 7 bases at V and 2 bases at J, with 17 bases between. Written as DNA, the CDR3 is TGTGCCAGCACCCCCCAACGGCAGGTACAAGAGACCCAGTACTTC. It codes for CASTPQRQVQETQYF.

This chain links TRBV5-8 with TRBJ1-5; D is perhaps TRBD1 (5 bases). V was pared by 0 bases and J by 6 bases, with 13 bases between. CDR3 length: 15 residues. Germline V gene data show CDR1 as SGHTS and CDR2 as YDEGEE. CDR3 loop: CASSLVRGATQPQHF. In DNA, the CDR3 is TGTGCCAGCAGCTTGGTCCGTGGGGCCACTCAGCCCCAGCATTTT.

J is TRBJ2-1 and V is TRBV19, with a possible D match to TRBD1 (6 bases). This CDR3 has 14 residues. With 2 bases removed from V and 8 bases from J, the gap between germline ends came to 13 bases. CDR1 is LNHDA, CDR2 SQIVND, per germline (reference sequence). Here the CDR3 DNA reads TGTGCCAGTAGTATAAGCCGAGACAGGTATGAGCAGTTCTTC. Protein product: CASSISRDRYEQFF.

The chain couples TRBV4-2 to TRBJ1-6; tentatively, D is TRBD1 (6 bases). CDR1 LGHNA and CDR2 YNFKEQ come from the germline V gene. This CDR3 comprises 17 residues. With 0 bases removed from V and 6 bases from J, the gap between germline ends came to 15 bases. The CDR3 coding sequence is TGTGCCAGCAGCCAAGAGGGGCCGGGGGGCGTTAATTCACCCCTCCACTTT. Translated: CASSQEGPGGVNSPLHF.

The chain is built from TRBV7-2 and TRBJ2-7, with 9 bases identical to TRBD2. Germline V gene sequence: CDR1 SGHTA, CDR2 FQGNSA. The CDR3 is 17 residues long. With V trimmed by 1 base and J by 3 bases, 10 bases remained unmatched. The CDR3 nucleotides are TGTGCCAGCAGCTTAGGGGTGGGCGGGGGGGGGATCTACGAGCAGTACTTC. Protein product: CASSLGVGGGGIYEQYF.

This clone was counted a few times. The chain joins TRBV6-2 or TRBV6-3 to TRBJ1-1; the match to TRBD1 covers 9 bases. Trimming at V came to 5 bases and at J to 12 bases, leaving 7 bases not matched to a gene. Germline V lookup: CDR1 MNHEY, CDR2 SVGEGT. This CDR3 has 12 residues. The CDR3 nucleotides read TGTGCCAGCAGTCCCCCGGGACAGGGTCCTTTCTTT. Amino acids: CASSPPGQGPFF.

V gene TRBV30 combines with J gene TRBJ1-3; D is unclear. Germline V CDR1 and CDR2: GTSNPN, SVGIG (reference sequence). V shed 1 base and J shed 2 bases, with 18 bases lying between them. This CDR3 has 17 amino acids. The CDR3 DNA reads as TGTGCCTGGAGTGCCCAAAAAACGTTTAGAACTGGAAACACCATATATTTT. Translation: CAWSAQKTFRTGNTIYF.

V is TRBV19 and J is TRBJ1-5; the match to TRBD1 covers 9 bases. After removal of 9 bases from V and 4 bases from J, the junction contained 10 bases not matched to a gene. The CDR3 length is 15 residues. CDR1 LNHDA and CDR2 SQIVND come from the germline V gene (reference sequence). The CDR3 sequence is CASLDRGGGNQPQHF. CDR3 in DNA: TGTGCCAGCTTGGACAGGGGAGGAGGTAATCAGCCCCAGCATTTT.

The chain couples TRBV29-1 to TRBJ1-2; D is possibly TRBD1 (6 bases). V lost 7 bases and J lost 8, with 23 bases in between. The CDR3 extends over 14 amino acids. Germline CDR1 and CDR2: SQVTM and ANQGSEA. The CDR3 reads CSASGGASDAGYTF. The CDR3 DNA reads as TGCAGCGCCTCCGGGGGGGCCTCGGATGCCGGCTACACCTTC.

This clone was seen only once. J is TRBJ2-1 and V is TRBV30, with TRBD2 matching over 10 bases. Germline lookup yields CDR1 GTSNPN and CDR2 SVGIG (reference sequence). J was trimmed by 8 bases and V by 0 bases; bases with no gene match: 7. The CDR3 runs to 15 residues. The CDR3 DNA sequence: TGTGCCTGGAGTGTACTTAGTCTAGCGGGAGATGAGCAGTTCTTC. Translating it yields CAWSVLSLAGDEQFF.

CDR3: CASSRGPATHSGNTIYF. For the CDR3, the DNA is TGCGCCAGCAGCCGGGGGCCGGCGACCCACTCTGGAAACACCATATATTTT. This chain joins TRBV5-1 and TRBJ1-3, with a weak D call TRBD1 (6 bases). Per the germline V gene, CDR1 is SGHRS and CDR2 is YFSETQ. V was trimmed by 4 bases and J by 0 bases, leaving 17 bases between them. This CDR3 comprises 17 residues. Based on the CDR3 plus reference TRBV5-1 and TRBJ1-3, the full variable domain is KAGVTQTPRYLIKTRGQQVTLSCSPISGHRSVSWYQQTPGQGLQFLFEYFSETQRNKGNFPGRFSGRQFSNSRSEMNVSTLELGDSALYLCASSRGPATHSGNTIYFGEGSWLTVV.

V is TRBV4-1 and J is TRBJ1-5; no clear D gene. Germline V CDR1 and CDR2: MGHRA, YSYEKL. This CDR3 is built from 14 residues. Trimming removed 4 bases from V and 7 bases from J, with 14 bases in between. CDR3 sequence: CASSPFGSRQPQHF. CDR3 sequence (DNA): TGCGCCAGCAGCCCCTTTGGGAGTCGGCAGCCCCAGCATTTT.

The rearrangement links TRBV7-3 to TRBJ2-1; tentatively, D is TRBD2 (5 bases). The CDR3 totals 15 residues. Germline assignment: CDR1 SGHTA and CDR2 FQGTGA. Trimming cost V 5 bases and J 2 bases, with 13 bases left between them. CDR3 amino acids: CASSQRESPYNEQFF. The CDR3 DNA is TGTGCCAGCAGCCAAAGGGAGAGCCCCTACAATGAGCAGTTCTTC.

This sequence joins TRBV19 and TRBJ2-3; a weak D match, TRBD2 (5 bases). Trimming removed 3 bases at V and 4 bases at J, with 29 bases between. The CDR3 totals 20 residues. The germline V gene has CDR1 LNHDA and CDR2 SQIVND (reference sequence). In nucleotides, the CDR3 is TGTGCCAGTAGTATCGATCGGGTTGTGGGCGGTCGCTCGGGGTCAGATACGCAGTATTTT. Protein product: CASSIDRVVGGRSGSDTQYF.